This T cell receptor (beta chain) originates from a study of shared clonotypes between healthy human individuals. At the level of the study: The cohort comprised a couple of women and a few men. Their ages spanned 18 to 49 years.

The germline V and J ends were trimmed by 1 base and 2 bases, with 12 bases remaining between them. Germline V lookup: CDR1 SGHVS, CDR2 FNYEAQ. The CDR3 sequence is 15 residues long. Replicate sorted-subset PCRs were loaded with 150 to 250 ng DNA, 29,000 or so T cell genomes. TCRdb keeps only in-frame clones here, not all; method: immunoSEQ multiplex PCR. This table has a few million clones, 80% to 95% appearing once. This sequence originates from a man between 18 and 29 years old in good health. Some clones in this sample may be carry-over from other donors' samples. Sample: naive CD4+ T cells from PBMCs. Regarding subset: CD45RA+ positively selected. This chain links TRBV7-6 with TRBJ2-7; TRBD2 is a possible D gene (6 bases). Here the CDR3 DNA reads TGTGCCAGCAGCTTAGGGGGCGGGGCGGCCTACGAGCAGTACTTC. This translates into CASSLGGGAAYEQYF.